This TCR beta chain came from a study of blood T cell repertoires in COVID-19. Study-wide background: From T cells, B-cell-depleted T cells, or PBMCs came the material, which was cDNA or gDNA.

Original data processing: From reference gene primer amplification, estimates of nucleated cell counts were derived. The table came from immunoSEQ multiplex PCR; TCRdb's copy has only in-frame clones and leaves some out. Clone size and the V and J calls come from that table; the DNA yielded D and trimming. This table holds tens of thousands of clones, about 85% found once. V lost 7 bases and J lost 9; bases outside the gene matches: 10. This CDR3 region has 13 residues. Per the germline V gene, CDR1 is MNHEY and CDR2 is SVGAGI. This TCR was recovered from an elderly woman with active COVID-19. What was sequenced was peripheral blood. This sequence joins TRBV6-5 and TRBJ2-3; 7 nucleotides match TRBD2. CDR3: CASTLPGTTTQYF. The DNA for the CDR3 is TGTGCCAGCACCCTGCCGGGGACTACAACGCAGTATTTT.